The following is a T cell receptor beta chain sequence with its context. Its specificity is not known. The sample contains more than one DNA sequence encoding this CDR3. Naive CD8 cells lacked CD45RO and underwent positive selection for CCR7, leaving out terminally differentiated effector memory CD45RA+ cells. These data come from a study of shared clonotypes between healthy human individuals. Looking at the study overall: The plates for each donor numbered three CD4 naive, three CD4 memory, two CD8 naive and one CD8 memory. The study, taken as a whole, reports: The sharing of 4.5% to 5.5% of naive CD4 clonotypes was seen across several donors.

The deep-level immunoSEQ assay was used. Sequencing was performed with immunoSEQ multiplex PCR; in TCRdb, only in-frame clones are kept and a portion is missing. The data contain about 2.1 million clones, just under 95% of them singletons. J was trimmed by 4 bases and V by 6 bases; bases with no gene match: 6. Germline CDR1 reads MNHNS; CDR2 reads SASEGT. This CDR3 region has 15 residues. The sequencing input was naive CD8+ T cells from PBMCs. This clonotype was obtained from a man aged 18 to 29 in good health. Some clones in this sample may be carry-over from other donors' samples. V and J are TRBV6-1 and TRBJ2-7; 13 nucleotides align to TRBD2. The DNA of the CDR3 is TGTGCCAGCAGCGATGGACTAGCGGGAGTTTACGAGCAGTACTTC. It yields the protein CASSDGLAGVYEQYF.